One and the same sample provided the 24 T cell receptor beta chains below, sequenced in a study of T-cell reconstitution after alpha-beta-depleted transplantation in children. Preparation of the TCRbeta library was carried out with unique molecular identifiers. One entry per CDR3 protein results from TCRdb running MiXCR on the PCR reads. In the table there are 750,000 to 950,000 distinct CDR3 sequences, around 17% of which are singletons. Source: PBMCs, mostly from graft donor cells, taken 360 days after TCRalphabeta/CD19-depleted stem cell transplant. The receptors derive from a male patient aged 5 to 17 who had a stem cell transplant for acute lymphoblastic leukemia, so the T cells may come from the graft donor.

This rearrangement joins TRBV5-1 to TRBJ2-3; no definite D call. The CDR3 covers 14 residues. Trimming cost V 0 bases and J 1 base, with 6 bases left between them. The germline V gene has CDR1 SGHRS and CDR2 YFSETQ. CDR3 DNA: TGCGCCAGCAGCTTGGCCCTCGGCACAGATACGCAGTATTTT. This encodes CASSLALGTDTQYF.

This clonotype was detected ten times or more. V gene TRBV27 combines with J gene TRBJ2-2; 7 positions agree with TRBD2. The CDR3 length is 14 residues. Per germline, CDR1 MNHEY and CDR2 SMNVEV (reference sequence). The ends lost 5 bases at V and 4 bases at J; junction bases unmatched: 4. The CDR3 reads CASSLGLVTGELFF. The DNA of the CDR3 is TGTGCCAGCAGTCTAGGACTAGTCACCGGGGAGCTGTTTTTT.

With respect to this clonotype: At one of its ends the junction is not consistent with the germline gene, which may arise from a read error. The V and J genes are TRBV4-1 and TRBJ2-6; TRBD1 might be the D (5 bases). There are 17 residues in the CDR3. The V gene's germline CDR1 is MGHRA and CDR2 YSYEKL. The CDR3 DNA follows: TGCGCCAGCAGCCAAGAGTCCTTAGGGGCTGGGGCCAGCGTCCTGACTTTC. Its protein is CASSQESLGAGASVLTF.

V and J are TRBV5-6 and TRBJ1-5; D unresolved. Trimming removed 2 bases at V and 3 bases at J, with 9 bases between. This CDR3 region has 14 residues. The germline CDR1 and CDR2 sequences are SGHDT and YYEEEE. DNA of the CDR3: TGTGCCAGCAGCTTTGGACTGCACAATCAGCCCCAGCATTTT. Translation: CASSFGLHNQPQHF.

There are many counts of this clonotype. The V call is TRBV12-3 or TRBV12-4, the J call TRBJ2-5; D ambiguous. The CDR3 sequence is 13 residues long. V shed 3 bases and J shed 0 bases, with 5 bases lying between them. The CDR3 region has the DNA TGTGCCAGCAGTTTCAACGACCAAGAGACCCAGTACTTC. It translates to CASSFNDQETQYF.

This clonotype was detected many times. This chain links TRBV12-3 or TRBV12-4 with TRBJ2-3; D may be TRBD2 (6 bases). V lost 3 bases, J lost 0 bases, and 13 bases lay in between. The CDR3 covers 16 residues. CDR3 coding DNA: TGTGCCAGCAGTTTCCATTTGGCGGGGAGCACAGATACGCAGTATTTT. Translation gives CASSFHLAGSTDTQYF.

This clonotype showed up just a few times. The chain carries TRBV29-1 and TRBJ2-4; 9 bases agree with TRBD1. The CDR3 covers 14 residues. V dropped 0 bases and J dropped 5; count of bases not matched to a gene: 2. Looked up from germline, CDR1 is SQVTM and CDR2 is ANQGSEA. The CDR3 DNA is TGCAGCGTTGAAGACCGGGACAGGGAAAACATTCAGTACTTC. Translating gives CSVEDRDRENIQYF.

Concerning this clonotype: The conserved final phenylalanine or tryptophan is absent from the CDR3, which likely points to a read error. The chain recombines TRBV4-1 with TRBJ1-1; a possible D gene is TRBD1 (5 bases). V lost 3 bases to trimming and J lost 0 bases, with 11 bases between them. Germline values: CDR1 MGHRA, CDR2 YSYEKL. This CDR3 region has 15 residues. The CDR3 protein is CASSQGRGMNTEAFC. DNA for the CDR3: TGCGCCAGCAGCCAGGGTCGGGGCATGAACACTGAAGCTTTCTGT.

The rearrangement joins TRBV12-3 or TRBV12-4 to TRBJ2-7, with TRBD1 matching over 9 bases. The CDR3 extends over 13 amino acids. J was trimmed by 5 bases and V by 5 bases; bases with no gene match: 4. This CDR3 reads CASSVQGADEQYF. The CDR3 DNA reads TGTGCCAGCAGTGTACAGGGGGCGGACGAGCAGTACTTC.

The genes are TRBV10-2 and TRBJ2-5; the match to TRBD1 covers 9 bases. V was clipped by 8 bases and J by 3 bases; unmatched bases: 16. Germline V gene lookup returns CDR1 WSHSY and CDR2 SAAADI. The CDR3 has 17 amino acids. The CDR3, as DNA: TGCGCCAGCCTTATGACGGACGGGACAGGGTTGGAAGAGACCCAGTACTTC. As protein: CASLMTDGTGLEETQYF.

This clonotype appeared a few times. This sequence joins TRBV27 and TRBJ1-1; 7 bases map to TRBD1. Germline V gives CDR1 MNHEY, CDR2 SMNVEV (reference sequence). This CDR3 spans 16 amino acids. V dropped 2 bases and J dropped 7; count of bases not matched to a gene: 13. The CDR3 DNA sequence: TGTGCCAGCAGTTTAGCGCTCGGGACAGTCAGTTTTGAAGCTTTCTTT. It is translated as CASSLALGTVSFEAFF.

The V call is TRBV5-1, the J call TRBJ2-5, with D uncertain. CDR1 is SGHRS, CDR2 YFSETQ, per germline. The CDR3 runs to 14 residues. Trimming left V 7 bases short and J 3 bases short, with 16 bases between. DNA for the CDR3: TGCGCCAGCCGAGGTCGGACCACCAAAGAGACCCAGTACTTC. Translating it yields CASRGRTTKETQYF.

This clonotype showed up just a few times. This chain joins TRBV20-1 and TRBJ1-6; D might be TRBD1 (6 bases). The germline V gene encodes CDR1 DFQATT and CDR2 SNEGSKA (reference sequence). V lost 1 base, J lost 3 bases, and 10 bases lay in between. The CDR3 covers 15 residues. The CDR3 bases are TGCAGTGCTAGAGCGGGGGGACACTATAATTCACCCCTCCACTTT. It codes for CSARAGGHYNSPLHF.

This clonotype was found many times. CDR3 DNA sequence: TGTGCCAGTAGCCTACTCGCGAGGCCTAATCAGCCCCAGCATTTT. Translated, it gives CASSLLARPNQPQHF. The chain has TRBV19 and TRBJ1-5; D gene uncertain. CDR1 LNHDA and CDR2 SQIVND come from the germline V gene (reference sequence). Trimming shortened V by 6 bases and J by 4 bases, and 16 bases separated the two germline ends. The CDR3 is made up of 15 amino acids.

This sequence joins TRBV7-8 and TRBJ2-4; 8 nucleotides agree with TRBD2. The CDR3 is 17 residues long. Germline lookup yields CDR1 SGHVS and CDR2 FQNEAQ. Trimming removed 2 bases from V and 4 bases from J; junction bases left unmatched: 10. CDR3: CASSLRASGHPKNIQYF. CDR3 nucleotide sequence: TGTGCCAGCAGCTTAAGGGCTAGCGGGCATCCAAAAAACATTCAGTACTTC.

The chain has TRBV5-1 and TRBJ1-1; D call uncertain. The CDR3 has 14 residues. Germline V gives CDR1 SGHRS, CDR2 YFSETQ. The V gene lost 2 bases and the J gene lost 0 bases, with 8 bases spanning the gap. As DNA, the CDR3 is TGCGCCAGCAGCTTAGATGCCATGAACACTGAAGCTTTCTTT. It specifies CASSLDAMNTEAFF.

This sequence joins TRBV7-3 and TRBJ2-1; 9 nucleotides agree with TRBD2. CDR1 is SGHTA and CDR2 is FQGTGA in the germline V gene. CDR3 length: 15 residues. The V gene end was trimmed by 5 bases and the J gene end by 9 bases; junction bases not matched to a gene: 11. The CDR3 bases are TGTGCCAGCAGCCCCACCTTTGGCGGGAGGGCTGAGCAGTTCTTC. This translates into CASSPTFGGRAEQFF.

The rearrangement uses TRBV18 and TRBJ2-7; D remains unclear. CDR1 is KGHSH, CDR2 LQKENI, per germline. Trimming removed 1 base at V and 5 bases at J, with 9 bases between. This CDR3 contains 13 residues. CDR3 nucleotides: TGTGCCAGCTCACCACAGAGAGTCCACGAGCAGTACTTC. Translated: CASSPQRVHEQYF.

On this clonotype itself: A much larger clone sits a single nucleotide away, making a read error possible. The chain carries TRBV20-1 and TRBJ2-1; 9 nucleotides align to TRBD2. The ends lost 5 bases at V and 8 bases at J; junction bases unmatched: 13. This CDR3 has 15 residues. CDR1 and CDR2 from the germline V gene are DFQATT and SNEGSKA (reference sequence). CDR3 sequence: CSAAPSSGGWDEQFF. In nucleotides, the CDR3 is TGCAGTGCTGCCCCGAGTAGCGGGGGTTGGGATGAGCAGTTCTTC.

V usage is TRBV7-9 and J usage is TRBJ2-3, with a possible D match to TRBD1 (5 bases). Germline CDR1 and CDR2: SEHNR and FQNEAQ (reference sequence). Trimming stripped 2 bases from V and 2 bases from J, with 14 bases between. The CDR3 runs 16 residues. CDR3 protein: CASSLTGTGHTDTQYF. The CDR3 bases are TGTGCCAGCAGCTTAACTGGAACCGGACACACAGATACGCAGTATTTT.

The chain links TRBV5-1 to TRBJ1-4; the D gene is possibly TRBD1 (5 bases). Germline CDR1 is SGHRS and CDR2 is YFSETQ. This CDR3 has 13 amino acids. The V end lost 7 bases, the J end lost 6 bases, and 13 bases lay between the germline ends. The CDR3 region is CASRSRADEKLFF. CDR3 DNA sequence: TGCGCCAGCCGATCCAGGGCGGATGAAAAACTGTTTTTT.

This clonotype was seen at least ten times. This rearrangement joins TRBV4-1 to TRBJ2-7; D gene unclear. Germline V CDR1 and CDR2: MGHRA, YSYEKL. Trimming pared 0 bases from V and 7 bases from J, leaving 13 bases between. The CDR3 runs to 14 residues. The CDR3 loop reads CASSQDLRALEQYF. The CDR3 nucleotides read TGCGCCAGCAGCCAAGATCTTCGGGCCTTGGAGCAGTACTTC.

The chain is built from TRBV29-1 and TRBJ2-5, with a weak D call TRBD1 (5 bases). Germline CDR1 and CDR2: SQVTM and ANQGSEA. The CDR3 runs to 13 residues. V lost 0 bases and J 5 bases, leaving 10 bases between the germline ends. For the CDR3, the DNA is TGCAGCGTTGAAGAATTCAGGGTGGAGACCCAGTACTTC. Protein sequence: CSVEEFRVETQYF.

This clonotype was detected only a few times. The chain combines TRBV3-1 with TRBJ2-1; 7 positions match TRBD1. V lost 1 base, J lost 2 bases, and 5 bases stayed unmatched. The CDR3 runs 16 residues. Germline V gene sequence: CDR1 LGHDT, CDR2 YNNKEL (reference sequence). The CDR3 protein is CASSQGRGNTYNEQFF. CDR3 DNA: TGTGCCAGCAGCCAAGGCAGGGGGAACACCTACAATGAGCAGTTCTTC.